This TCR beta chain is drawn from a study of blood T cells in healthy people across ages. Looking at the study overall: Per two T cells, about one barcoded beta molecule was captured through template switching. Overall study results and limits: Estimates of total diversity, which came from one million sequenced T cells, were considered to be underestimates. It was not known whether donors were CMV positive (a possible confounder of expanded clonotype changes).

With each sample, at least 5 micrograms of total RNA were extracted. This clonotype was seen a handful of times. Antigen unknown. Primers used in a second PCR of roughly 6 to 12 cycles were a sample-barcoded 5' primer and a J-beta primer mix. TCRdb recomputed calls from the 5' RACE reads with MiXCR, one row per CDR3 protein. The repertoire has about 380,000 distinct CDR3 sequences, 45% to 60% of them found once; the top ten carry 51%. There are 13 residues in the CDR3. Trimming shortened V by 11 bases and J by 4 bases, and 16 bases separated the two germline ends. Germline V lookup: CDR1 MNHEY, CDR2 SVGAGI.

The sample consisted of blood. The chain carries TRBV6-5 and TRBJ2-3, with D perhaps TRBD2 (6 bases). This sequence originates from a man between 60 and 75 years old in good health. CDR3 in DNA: TGTGCCGCGCTAGCGTCGAAAGCAGATACGCAGTATTTT. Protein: CAALASKADTQYF.